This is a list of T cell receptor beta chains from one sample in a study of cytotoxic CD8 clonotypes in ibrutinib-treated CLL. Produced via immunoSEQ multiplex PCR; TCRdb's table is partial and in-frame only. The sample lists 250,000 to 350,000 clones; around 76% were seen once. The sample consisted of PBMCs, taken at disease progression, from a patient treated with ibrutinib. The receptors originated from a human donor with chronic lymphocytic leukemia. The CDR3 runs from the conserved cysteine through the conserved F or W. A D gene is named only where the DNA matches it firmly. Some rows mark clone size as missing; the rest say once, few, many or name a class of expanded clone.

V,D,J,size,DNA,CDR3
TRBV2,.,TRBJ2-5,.,TGTGCCAGCAGTGAACGAGCGCCCCAAGAGACCCAGTACTTC,CASSERAPQETQYF
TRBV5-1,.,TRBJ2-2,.,TGCGCCAGCACCCCGGAGCCGGGGGTCGGGGAGCTGTTTTTT,CASTPEPGVGELFF
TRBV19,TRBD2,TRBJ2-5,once,TGTGCCAGTAGCGAGGGACTAGCGGGAGTCCGCCAAGAGACCCAGTACTTC,CASSEGLAGVRQETQYF
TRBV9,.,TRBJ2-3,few,TGTGCCAGCAGCGTAGATGGATCCACAGATACGCAGTATTTT,CASSVDGSTDTQYF
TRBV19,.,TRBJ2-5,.,TGTGCCAGTCGAGCAGGGTTCCAAGAGACCCAGTACTTC,CASRAGFQETQYF
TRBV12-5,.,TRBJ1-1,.,TGTGCTAGTGGTCCCCCAGGGTTCAGGGACACTGAAGCTTTCTTT,CASGPPGFRDTEAFF
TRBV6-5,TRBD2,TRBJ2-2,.,TGTGCCAGCAGGAGACTAGCGGGAGCGGCCGGGGAGCTGTTTTTT,CASRRLAGAAGELFF
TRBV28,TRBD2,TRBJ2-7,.,TGTGCCAGCGCTATCCCCGGACTAGCGGGAGCTCAAGCCCACGAGCAGTACTTC,CASAIPGLAGAQAHEQYF
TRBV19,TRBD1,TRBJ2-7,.,TGTGCCAGTAGTACCGGGACAGGGACCTACGAGCAGTACTTC,CASSTGTGTYEQYF
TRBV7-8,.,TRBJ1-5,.,TGTGCCAGCAGCTTAGAGTCGGGCGGAAGCAATCAGCCCCAGCATTTT,CASSLESGGSNQPQHF
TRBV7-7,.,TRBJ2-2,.,TGTGCCAGCAGCTTAACGTCCGGGGAGCTGTTTTTT,CASSLTSGELFF
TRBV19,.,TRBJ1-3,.,TGTGCCAGTAACCCAACAGGGTGGCCCCGTAGCTCTGGAAACACCATATATTTT,CASNPTGWPRSSGNTIYF
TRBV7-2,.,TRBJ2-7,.,TGTGCCAGCAGCTTAGCCGGGTCTGAAGAGCAGTACTTC,CASSLAGSEEQYF
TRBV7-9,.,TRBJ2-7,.,TGTGCCAGCAGTCCAACTAACGAGCAGTACTTC,CASSPTNEQYF
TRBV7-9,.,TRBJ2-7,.,TGTGCCAGCAGTTTGTCAGTTTCCTACGAGCAGTACTTC,CASSLSVSYEQYF
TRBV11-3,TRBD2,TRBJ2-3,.,TGTGCCAGCAGCCCGGGACTAGCGGGAGGGCCTAGGGATACGCAGTATTTT,CASSPGLAGGPRDTQYF
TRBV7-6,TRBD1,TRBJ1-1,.,TGTGCCAGCAGCTTAGCGCAGGGGGCGCGGGTCACTGAAGCTTTCTTT,CASSLAQGARVTEAFF
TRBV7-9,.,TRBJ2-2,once,TGTGCCAGCAGCTTGAGTTCGGCCGGGGAGCTGTTTTTT,CASSLSSAGELFF
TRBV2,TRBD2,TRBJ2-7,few,TGTGCCAGCAGAGGACTAGCGGGAGACTACGAGCAGTACTTC,CASRGLAGDYEQYF
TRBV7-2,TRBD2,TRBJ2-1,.,TGTGCCAGCACCACCTCCCTAGGCGGGAGTGGGTGGTATGAGCAGTTCTTC,CASTTSLGGSGWYEQFF
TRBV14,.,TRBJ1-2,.,TGTGCCAGCAGACGTGGTAAAGGCTATGGCTACACCTTC,CASRRGKGYGYTF
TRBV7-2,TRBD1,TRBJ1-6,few,TGTGCCAGCAGCTCCGACAGGGGCTCACCCCTCCACTTT,CASSSDRGSPLHF
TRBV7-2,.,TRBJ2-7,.,TGTGCCAGCAGCTTAGAAGGGACCGGCTCCTACGAGCAGTACTTC,CASSLEGTGSYEQYF
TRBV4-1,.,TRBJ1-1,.,TGCGCCAGCAGCCAAAGTTGGGGGAGCACTGAAGCTTTCTTT,CASSQSWGSTEAFF
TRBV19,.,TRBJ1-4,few,TGTGCCACCCGGACAGAGGGAGCAACTAATGAAAAACTGTTTTTT,CATRTEGATNEKLFF
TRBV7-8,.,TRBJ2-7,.,TGTGCCAGCAGCTTTGGGGTTAGCCGGAGGGACTACGAGCAGTACTTC,CASSFGVSRRDYEQYF
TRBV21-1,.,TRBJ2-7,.,TGTGCCAGCAGCCTGTCGGGAGCCGCCTCCTACGAGCAGTACTTC,CASSLSGAASYEQYF
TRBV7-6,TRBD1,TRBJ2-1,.,TGTGCCAGCAGTTATCCCCCCTCGGACAGGGACAATGAGCAGTTCTTC,CASSYPPSDRDNEQFF
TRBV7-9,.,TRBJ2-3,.,TGTGCCAGCAGCTGGGCGGTCGGGACGGCCACAGATACGCAGTATTTT,CASSWAVGTATDTQYF
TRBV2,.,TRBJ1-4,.,TGTGCCAGCAGTGACGGGGGCAGGGTTGATACAACTAATGAAAAACTGTTTTTT,CASSDGGRVDTTNEKLFF
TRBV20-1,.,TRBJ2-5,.,TGCAGTGCTCAAAACCTGGCCCAGTACTTC,CSAQNLAQYF
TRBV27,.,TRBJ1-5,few,TGTGCCAGCAGTTTTCGGAAGTCTCAGCCCCAGCATTTT,CASSFRKSQPQHF
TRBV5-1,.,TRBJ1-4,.,TGCGCCAGCAGCTTCAGGCCAACTAATGAAAAACTGTTTTTT,CASSFRPTNEKLFF
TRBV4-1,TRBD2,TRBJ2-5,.,TGCGCCAGCAGCCTCGACGCTAGCGGGGGCCAAGAGACCCAGTACTTC,CASSLDASGGQETQYF
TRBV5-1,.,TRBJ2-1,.,TGCGCCAGCAGCTTGAAGCAGGGTGGCTACAATGAGCAGTTCTTC,CASSLKQGGYNEQFF
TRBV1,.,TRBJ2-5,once,TGCACCAGCCGCTTAGAGACCCAGTACTTC,CTSRLETQYF
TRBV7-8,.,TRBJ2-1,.,TGTGCCAGCAGCTTACCCTCGACCTCCTACAATGAGCAGTTCTTC,CASSLPSTSYNEQFF
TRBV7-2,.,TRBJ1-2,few,TGTGCCAGCAGCTTAGACAGGGACGGCTACACCTTC,CASSLDRDGYTF
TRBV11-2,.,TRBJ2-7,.,TGTGCCAGCAGTCCTACCAGGGCCTCCTACGAGCAGTACTTC,CASSPTRASYEQYF
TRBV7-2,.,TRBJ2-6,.,TGTGCCAGCAGCTTAATGGGGTTCTCTGGGGCCAACGTCCTGACTTTC,CASSLMGFSGANVLTF
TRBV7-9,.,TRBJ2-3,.,TGTGCCAGCAGCTTCGCAGGAGGGGATACGCAGTATTTT,CASSFAGGDTQYF
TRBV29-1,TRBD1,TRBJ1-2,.,TGCAGCGTCGGCCGGGACAGTTCTAACTATGGCTACACCTTC,CSVGRDSSNYGYTF
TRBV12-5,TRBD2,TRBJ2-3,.,TGTGCTAGTGGTTTGGCCCAACCGGGACTAGCGGGAGGGCTTTTGACAGATACGCAGTATTTT,CASGLAQPGLAGGLLTDTQYF
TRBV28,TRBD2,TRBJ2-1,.,TGTGCCAGCAGTGGACTAGTCTTCAATGAGCAGTTCTTC,CASSGLVFNEQFF
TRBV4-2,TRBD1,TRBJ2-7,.,TGTGCCAGCAGCCAAGGACTAGGGGGACAGGGGTCCTACGAGCAGTACTTC,CASSQGLGGQGSYEQYF
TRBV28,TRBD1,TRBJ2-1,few,TGTGCCAGCAGTGGTGACAGGGAGAATGAGCAGTTCTTC,CASSGDRENEQFF
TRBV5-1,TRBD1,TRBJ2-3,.,TGCGCCAGCAGCCGGGACAGGGGCATTGGTTCGAGCACAGATACGCAGTATTTT,CASSRDRGIGSSTDTQYF
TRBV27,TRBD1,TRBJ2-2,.,TGTGCCAGCAGTAACCCCCAGGGGGCGGGCACCGGGGAGCTGTTTTTT,CASSNPQGAGTGELFF
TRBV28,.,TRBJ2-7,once,TGTGCCAGCAGTCCCCACACCCAGGGGAGTAACGACGAGCAGTACTTC,CASSPHTQGSNDEQYF
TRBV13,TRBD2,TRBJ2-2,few,TGTGCCAGCAGCGGGCTAGCGGGAGTTACCGGGGAGCTGTTTTTT,CASSGLAGVTGELFF
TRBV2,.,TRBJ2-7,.,TGTGCCAGCACTGCGCAGGCAGCGGGCGAGCAGTACTTC,CASTAQAAGEQYF
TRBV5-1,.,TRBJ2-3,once,TGCGCCAGCAGCACCGGACAAACAGATACGCAGTATTTT,CASSTGQTDTQYF
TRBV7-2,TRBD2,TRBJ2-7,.,TGTGCCAGCAGCATGTCGACTAGCGGGGTCTACGAGCAGTACTTC,CASSMSTSGVYEQYF
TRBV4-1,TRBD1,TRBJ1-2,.,TGCGCCAGCAGCCAAGCCGACAGGGAGTGGGATGGCTACACCTTC,CASSQADREWDGYTF
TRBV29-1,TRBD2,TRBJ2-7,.,TGCAGCGTTGAAGCCTGGGAGGGGAGTTACGAGCAGTACTTC,CSVEAWEGSYEQYF
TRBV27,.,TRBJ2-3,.,TGTGCCAGCAGTTTGCAGATGAGCACAGATACGCAGTATTTT,CASSLQMSTDTQYF